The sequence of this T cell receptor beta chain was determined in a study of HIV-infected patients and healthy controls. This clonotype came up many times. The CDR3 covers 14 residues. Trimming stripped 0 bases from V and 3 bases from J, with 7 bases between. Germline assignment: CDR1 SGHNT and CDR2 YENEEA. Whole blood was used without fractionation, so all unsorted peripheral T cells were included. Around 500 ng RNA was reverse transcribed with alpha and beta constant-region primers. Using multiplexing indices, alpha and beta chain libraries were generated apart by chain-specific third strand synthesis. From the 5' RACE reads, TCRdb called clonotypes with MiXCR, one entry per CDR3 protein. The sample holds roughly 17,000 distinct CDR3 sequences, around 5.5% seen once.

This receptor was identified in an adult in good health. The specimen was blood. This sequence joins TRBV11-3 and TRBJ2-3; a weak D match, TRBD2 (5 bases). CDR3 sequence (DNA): TGTGCCAGCAGCTTAGACGGGGAAACAGATACGCAGTATTTT. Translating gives CASSLDGETDTQYF.